This paragraph covers one TCR beta chain sequence. Its antigen remains unidentified. The sample comes from a study of cytomegalovirus exposure and HLA in healthy donors. Broader study findings: Most of the TCR beta V segments (in an earlier analysis) were productive either about 90% or about 30% of the time. A later analysis linked a missense DCLRE1C variant to TCR beta V- and J-gene trimming.

The study ran its PCR with 60 Vbeta and 13 Jbeta primers. Profiling relied on immunoSEQ multiplex PCR, and the TCRdb table lists in-frame clones only, not all of them. The data hold around 170,000 clones, with less than 80% observed a single time. The sequence was collected from a man between 18 and 29 years old in good health and CMV-seronegative. The material sequenced was PBMCs.

The CDR3 region has the DNA TGTGCCAGCAGCGCTCTCCCCACAGATACGCAGTATTTT. Protein: CASSALPTDTQYF. The V gene is TRBV9, the J gene TRBJ2-3; D unclear. The CDR3 loop spans 13 amino acids. Germline assignment: CDR1 SGDLS and CDR2 YYNGEE. Deletions cut 3 bases from V and 2 bases from J, with 7 bases between.